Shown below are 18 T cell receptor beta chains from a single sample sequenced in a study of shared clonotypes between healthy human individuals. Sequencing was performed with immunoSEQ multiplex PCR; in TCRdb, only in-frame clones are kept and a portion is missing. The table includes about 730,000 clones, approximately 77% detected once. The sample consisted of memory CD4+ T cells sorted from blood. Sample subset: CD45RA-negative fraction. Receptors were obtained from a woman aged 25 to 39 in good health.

The CDR3 is CASSDTGGNEKLFF. CDR3 coding DNA: TGTGCCAGCAGTGACACCGGAGGGAATGAAAAACTGTTTTTT. This rearrangement joins TRBV6-6 to TRBJ1-4, with no clear D. The CDR3 is 14 residues long. V lost 5 bases, J lost 5 bases, and 12 bases lay in between. The germline gives CDR1 MNHNY, CDR2 SVGAGI (reference sequence).

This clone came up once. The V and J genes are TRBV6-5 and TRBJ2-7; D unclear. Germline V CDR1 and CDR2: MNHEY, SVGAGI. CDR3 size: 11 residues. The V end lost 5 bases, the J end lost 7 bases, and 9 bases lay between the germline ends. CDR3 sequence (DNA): TGTGCCAGCAGTGGTTCTAGGGAGCAGTACTTC. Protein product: CASSGSREQYF.

Written as DNA, the CDR3 is TGTGCCAGCAGCTTGGACCCTGTGGGGGACTTCTACAATGAGCAGTTCTTC. Its translation is CASSLDPVGDFYNEQFF. This chain joins TRBV5-6 and TRBJ2-1; perhaps TRBD2 as D (6 bases). This CDR3 has 17 residues. V was pared by 0 bases and J by 3 bases, with 16 bases between. CDR1 is SGHDT, CDR2 YYEEEE, per germline.

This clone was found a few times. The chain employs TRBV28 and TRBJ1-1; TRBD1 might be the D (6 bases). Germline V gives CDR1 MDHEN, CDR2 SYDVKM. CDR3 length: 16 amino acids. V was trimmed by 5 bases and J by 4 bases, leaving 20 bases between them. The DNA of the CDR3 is TGTGCCAGCAGTCCTCTTGGGGGGCTGGATATCACTGAAGCTTTCTTT. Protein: CASSPLGGLDITEAFF.

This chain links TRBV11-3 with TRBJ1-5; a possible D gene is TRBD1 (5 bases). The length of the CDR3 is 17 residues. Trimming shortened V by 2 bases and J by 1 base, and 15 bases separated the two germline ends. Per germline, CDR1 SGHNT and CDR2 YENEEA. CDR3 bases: TGTGCCAGCAGCTTAAAGCTGGGGGAGGTAAGCAATCAGCCCCAGCATTTT. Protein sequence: CASSLKLGEVSNQPQHF.

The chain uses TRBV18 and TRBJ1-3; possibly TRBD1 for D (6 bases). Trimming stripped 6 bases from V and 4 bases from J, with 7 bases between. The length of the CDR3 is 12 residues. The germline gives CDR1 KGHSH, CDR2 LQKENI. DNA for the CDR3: TGTGCCAGCTCGGACAGAGGAAACACCATATATTTT. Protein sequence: CASSDRGNTIYF.

Here the CDR3 DNA reads TGTGCCAGCAGTCCGACAGGGGGCCCCAACTATGGCTACACCTTC. Protein sequence: CASSPTGGPNYGYTF. The genes are TRBV27 and TRBJ1-2, with 10 bases that match TRBD1. Germline CDR1 and CDR2: MNHEY and SMNVEV (reference sequence). The CDR3 has 15 residues. V lost 5 bases, J lost 2 bases, and 5 bases stayed unmatched.

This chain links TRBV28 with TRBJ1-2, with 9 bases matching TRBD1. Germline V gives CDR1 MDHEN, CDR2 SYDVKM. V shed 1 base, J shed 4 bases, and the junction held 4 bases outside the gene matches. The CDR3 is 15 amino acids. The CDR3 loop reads CASSLLPGQGYGYTF. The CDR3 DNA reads TGTGCCAGCAGTTTATTGCCGGGACAGGGCTATGGCTACACCTTC.

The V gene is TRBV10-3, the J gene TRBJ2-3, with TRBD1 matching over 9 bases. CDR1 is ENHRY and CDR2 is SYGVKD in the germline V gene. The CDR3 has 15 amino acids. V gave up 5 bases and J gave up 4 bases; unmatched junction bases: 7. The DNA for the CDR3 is TGTGCCATCAGTAGACAGGGGGAAGTCGCAGATACGCAGTATTTT. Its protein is CAISRQGEVADTQYF.

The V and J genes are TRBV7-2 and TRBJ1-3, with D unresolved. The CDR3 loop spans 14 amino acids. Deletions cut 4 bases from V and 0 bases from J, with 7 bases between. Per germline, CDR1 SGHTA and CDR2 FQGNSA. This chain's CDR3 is CASSYRVSGNTIYF. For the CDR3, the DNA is TGTGCCAGCAGCTACCGGGTCTCTGGAAACACCATATATTTT.

The DNA of the CDR3 is TGTGCCAGCAGCAGGACGGGAATCAATGAGCAGTTCTTC. Translated: CASSRTGINEQFF. This chain uses TRBV6-5 with TRBJ2-1; tentative D call: TRBD2 (5 bases). The CDR3 has 13 amino acids. V was pared by 6 bases and J by 6 bases, with 12 bases between. Germline values: CDR1 MNHEY, CDR2 SVGAGI.

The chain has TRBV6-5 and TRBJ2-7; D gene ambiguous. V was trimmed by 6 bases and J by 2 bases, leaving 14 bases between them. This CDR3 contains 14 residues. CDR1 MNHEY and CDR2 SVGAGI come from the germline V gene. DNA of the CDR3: TGTGCCAGCAGCACCCTGGTCAGTCCCTACGAGCAGTACTTC. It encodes CASSTLVSPYEQYF.

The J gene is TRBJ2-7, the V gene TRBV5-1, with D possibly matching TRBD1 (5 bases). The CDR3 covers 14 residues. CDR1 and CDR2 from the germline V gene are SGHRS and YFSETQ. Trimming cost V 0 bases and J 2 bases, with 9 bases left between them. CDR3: CASSLGQPTYEQYF. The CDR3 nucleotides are TGCGCCAGCAGCTTGGGACAGCCAACCTACGAGCAGTACTTC.

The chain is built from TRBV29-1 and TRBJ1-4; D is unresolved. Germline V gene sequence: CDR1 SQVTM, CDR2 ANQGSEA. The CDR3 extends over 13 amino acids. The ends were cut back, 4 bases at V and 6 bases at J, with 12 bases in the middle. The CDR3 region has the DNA TGCAGCGTTGCGACGGAGTTGGATGAAAAACTGTTTTTT. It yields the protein CSVATELDEKLFF.

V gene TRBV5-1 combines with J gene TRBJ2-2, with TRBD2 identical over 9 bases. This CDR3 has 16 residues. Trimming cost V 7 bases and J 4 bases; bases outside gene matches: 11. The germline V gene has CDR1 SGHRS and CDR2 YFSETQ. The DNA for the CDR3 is TGCGCCAGCCTGCCGGCGGGAGGGCCGGGCACCGGGGAGCTGTTTTTT. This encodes CASLPAGGPGTGELFF.

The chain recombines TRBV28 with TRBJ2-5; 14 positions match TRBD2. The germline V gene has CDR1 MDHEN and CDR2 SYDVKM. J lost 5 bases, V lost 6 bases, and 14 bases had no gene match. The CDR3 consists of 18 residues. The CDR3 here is CASRLLRLAGGPRETQYF. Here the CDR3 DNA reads TGTGCCAGCAGGCTACTCAGACTAGCGGGAGGGCCGAGGGAGACCCAGTACTTC.

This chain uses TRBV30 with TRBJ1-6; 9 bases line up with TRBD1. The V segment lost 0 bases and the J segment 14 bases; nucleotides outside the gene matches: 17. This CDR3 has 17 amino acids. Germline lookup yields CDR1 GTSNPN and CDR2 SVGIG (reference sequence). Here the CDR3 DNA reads TGTGCCTGGAGTGTTCGGGGGACAGGGTGGGAGGAATCGGCCCTCCACTTT. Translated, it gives CAWSVRGTGWEESALHF. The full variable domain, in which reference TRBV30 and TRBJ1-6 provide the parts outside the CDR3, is SQTIHQWPATLVQPVGSPLSLECTVEGTSNPNLYWYRQAAGRGLQLLFYSVGIGQISSEVPQNLSASRPQDRQFILSSKKLLLSDSGFYLCAWSVRGTGWEESALHFGNGTRLTVT.

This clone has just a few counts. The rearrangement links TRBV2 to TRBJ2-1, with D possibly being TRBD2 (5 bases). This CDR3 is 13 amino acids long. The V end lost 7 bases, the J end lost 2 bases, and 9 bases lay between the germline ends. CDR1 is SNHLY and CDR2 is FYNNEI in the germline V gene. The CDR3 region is CASTGLTYNEQFF. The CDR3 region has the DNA TGTGCCAGCACAGGACTCACCTACAATGAGCAGTTCTTC.